Listed below are T cell receptor beta chains from one sample, sequenced in a study of T cells in Graves' hyperthyroidism and ophthalmopathy. TCRdb itself ran the multiplex PCR reads through MiXCR, one entry per CDR3 protein. Of 500,000 to 600,000 distinct CDR3 sequences in the sample, 35% to 55% were seen once. The sequenced sample was peripheral blood or thyroid tissue (not recorded which). All receptors derive from an adult woman with Graves' disease, either hyperthyroidism or ophthalmopathy (not recorded which). The conserved cysteine and the conserved F or W are not part of the CDR3 here.

J gene | V gene | CDR3 protein
TRBJ2-2 | TRBV5-1 | ASSLGLAGGNEQF
TRBJ1-2 | TRBV29-1 | SVGLIYGYT
TRBJ2-5 | TRBV7-9 | ASSSRGGATRTQY
TRBJ1-2 | TRBV29-1 | SVENQDSHGYT
TRBJ1-1 | TRBV5-1 | ASSPRDRGGNTEAF
TRBJ1-5 | TRBV10-3 | ATSIPEANQPQH
TRBJ1-1 | TRBV12-3/TRBV12-4 | ASNRPTNTEAF
TRBJ2-7 | TRBV6-5 | ATTGTKVSEQY
TRBJ1-2 | TRBV5-1 | ASSFTQGLYGYT
TRBJ1-1 | TRBV5-1 | ASRGNRLNTEAF
TRBJ1-5 | TRBV10-2 | ASSESLGDLSNQPQH
TRBJ1-5 | TRBV2 | ASSERAYQPQH
TRBJ1-2 | TRBV11-2 | ASSLRGPNYGYT
TRBJ2-3 | TRBV10-3 | AISVTDTQY
TRBJ2-6 | TRBV12-3/TRBV12-4 | ASSLTPVSGANVLT
TRBJ1-2 | TRBV6-1 | ASRELGGYT
TRBJ1-4 | TRBV20-1 | SAGAAATNEKLF
TRBJ2-7 | TRBV10-3 | ASSETSGRWRSYEQY
TRBJ2-5 | TRBV20-1 | SASDQGEETQY
TRBJ2-2 | TRBV20-1 | SALLGQGAGGELF
TRBJ2-7 | TRBV7-8 | ASSSDAQTYEQY
TRBJ1-2 | TRBV29-1 | SVVWQGVSNYGYT